This T cell receptor beta chain appears in the sequencing data of a study of T-cell reconstitution after alpha-beta-depleted transplantation in children. CDR3 length: 14 amino acids. V was pared by 0 bases and J by 6 bases, with 9 bases between. Per the germline V gene, CDR1 is MNHEY and CDR2 is SMNVEV (reference sequence). For TCRbeta, the library was prepared with unique molecular identifiers. MiXCR, applied by TCRdb to the PCR reads, yields one record per CDR3 protein. The repertoire holds roughly 50,000 distinct CDR3 sequences, with roughly 46% as singletons. The chain joins TRBV27 to TRBJ2-1; D unresolved. The sample consisted of PBMCs, mostly from graft donor cells, taken 360 days after TCRalphabeta/CD19-depleted stem cell transplant. This clonotype was sampled from a male patient aged 10 to 17 who had a stem cell transplant for acute lymphoblastic leukemia, so the T cells may come from the graft donor. The CDR3 DNA reads as TGTGCCAGCAGTTTATCAGGGCCACCCAATGAGCAGTTCTTC. The encoded protein is CASSLSGPPNEQFF.